The present T cell receptor beta chain was sequenced within a study of control samples from healthy donors and cancer patients. The CDR3 covers 16 residues. Germline CDR1 is SGHRS and CDR2 is YFSETQ. Trimming took 0 bases from V and 0 from J; bases not matched to a gene: 2. Produced via immunoSEQ multiplex PCR; TCRdb's table is partial and in-frame only. Here the sample spans approximately 50,000 clones, about 87% being singletons. This chain links TRBV5-1 with TRBJ2-2, with 7 bases lining up with TRBD1. Input material: PBMCs. The receptor was derived from a woman aged 60-75 years with lung cancer. Written as DNA, the CDR3 is TGCGCCAGCAGCTTGGCCGGGACAGCGAACACCGGGGAGCTGTTTTTT. Translating gives CASSLAGTANTGELFF. Full variable domain (remainder filled in from reference TRBV5-1 and TRBJ2-2): KAGVTQTPRYLIKTRGQQVTLSCSPISGHRSVSWYQQTPGQGLQFLFEYFSETQRNKGNFPGRFSGRQFSNSRSEMNVSTLELGDSALYLCASSLAGTANTGELFFGEGSRLTVL.